This T cell receptor (beta chain) was captured in a study of blood T cells in healthy people across ages. A J-beta primer mix and a sample-barcoded 5' primer were used in a second PCR of about 6 to 12 cycles. Each CDR3 protein gets one entry after TCRdb re-called the 5' RACE reads with MiXCR. The sample shows over 500,000 distinct CDR3 sequences, about 27% of them seen only once. Points from the study as a whole: Donors of long life had a larger count of naive CD4+ cells and greater diversity than aged donors.

The study isolated at least 7 million PBMCs from each sample. CDR3 length equals 18 residues. CDR1 and CDR2 from the germline V gene are ENHRY and SYGVKD. Worth noting for this clonotype: The antigen remains undetermined.

These same records also appear under a second study, on T cells of mothers and their children. That work adds: Reads recorded for TCR beta CDR3 numbered over 9.5 million per mother and about 3 million per child.

J is TRBJ2-5 and V is TRBV10-3; 12 nucleotides align to TRBD2. Gene TRBJ2-7 matches the end of the DNA better, so the J call may be wrong. The sequence came from a boy aged 2 to 9 in good health. The sample consisted of blood. CDR3: CAIRKGLAGTSVSYEQYF. For the CDR3, the DNA is TGTGCCATCAGAAAAGGACTAGCGGGAACGAGTGTCTCCTACGAGCAGTACTTC.